The clone carrying this TCR beta chain occurred many times. The antigen remains unidentified. The data belong to a study of identical twins. General study points: Researchers caution that invariant MAIT and iNKT cells could partly confound zero-insertion analyses.

TCRdb used MiXCR to reprocess the 5' RACE reads, holding one entry per CDR3 protein. In the table there are around 960,000 distinct CDR3 sequences, approximately 13% of which are singletons. The CDR3 length is 12 residues. The V and J ends lost 1 base and 9 bases respectively, with 7 bases between them. These sequences were also reported in another study, on yellow fever vaccine responses in identical twins.

J is TRBJ1-5 and V is TRBV12-3 or TRBV12-4; D call uncertain. Sequencing was carried out using PBMCs. This sequence was found in a woman aged 18-30 years in good health. The CDR3 loop is CASSLGHRPQHF. CDR3 in DNA: TGTGCCAGCAGTTTAGGGCACCGGCCCCAGCATTTT.